The clone carrying this TCR beta chain appeared a few times. The target antigen is unknown. V was shortened by 4 bases and J by 9 bases, with 19 bases between the two germline ends. Germline assignment: CDR1 LGHNA and CDR2 YSLEER. This CDR3 has 15 amino acids. Primers used in a second PCR of about 6 to 11 cycles were a sample-barcoded 5' primer and a J-beta primer mix. Via MiXCR, TCRdb re-called the 5' RACE reads, giving one row per CDR3 protein. The sample comprises approximately 2,000,000 distinct CDR3 sequences, approximately 39% of which are singletons, and under 30% rests with the top ten. This specimen comes from a study of blood T cells in healthy people across ages. General study points: Long-lived donors had more naive CD4+ cells and higher diversity than aged donors.

Per sample, a minimum of 6.5 million PBMCs were isolated. The receptor's source is a human donor in good health. Input material: blood. The chain uses TRBV4-3 and TRBJ2-1; possible D gene TRBD1, 5 bases. The CDR3 loop reads CASSLGWGGVGEQFF. DNA of the CDR3: TGCGCCAGCAGCCTAGGTTGGGGCGGAGTTGGTGAGCAGTTCTTC.